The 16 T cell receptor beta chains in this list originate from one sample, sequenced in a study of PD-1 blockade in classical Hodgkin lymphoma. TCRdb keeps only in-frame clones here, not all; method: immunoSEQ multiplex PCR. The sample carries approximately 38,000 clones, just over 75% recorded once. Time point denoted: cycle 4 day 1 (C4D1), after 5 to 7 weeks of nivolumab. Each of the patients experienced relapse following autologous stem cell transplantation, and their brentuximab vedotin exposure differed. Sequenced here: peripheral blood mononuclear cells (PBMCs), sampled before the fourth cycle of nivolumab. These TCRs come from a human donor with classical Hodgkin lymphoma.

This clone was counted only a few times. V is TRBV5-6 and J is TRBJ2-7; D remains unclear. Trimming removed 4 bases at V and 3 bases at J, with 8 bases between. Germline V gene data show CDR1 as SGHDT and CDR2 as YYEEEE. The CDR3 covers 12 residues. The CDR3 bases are TGTGCCAGCAGCCCGTGGGGCTACGAGCAGTACTTC. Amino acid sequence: CASSPWGYEQYF.

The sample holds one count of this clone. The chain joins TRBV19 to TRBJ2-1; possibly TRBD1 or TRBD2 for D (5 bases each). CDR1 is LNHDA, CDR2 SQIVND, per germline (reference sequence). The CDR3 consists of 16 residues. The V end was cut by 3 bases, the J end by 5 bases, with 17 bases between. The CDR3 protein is CASSIGTGQVNNEQFF. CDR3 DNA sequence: TGTGCCAGTAGTATCGGTACGGGGCAGGTAAACAATGAGCAGTTCTTC. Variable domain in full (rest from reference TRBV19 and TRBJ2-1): DGGITQSPKYLFRKEGQNVTLSCEQNLNHDAMYWYRQDPGQGLRLIYYSQIVNDFQKGDIAEGYSVSREKKESFPLTVTSAQKNPTAFYLCASSIGTGQVNNEQFFGPGTRLTVL.

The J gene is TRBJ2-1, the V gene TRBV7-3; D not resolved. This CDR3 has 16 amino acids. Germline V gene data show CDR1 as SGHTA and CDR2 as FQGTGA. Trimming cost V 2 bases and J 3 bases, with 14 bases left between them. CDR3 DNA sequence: TGTGCCAGCAGCTTAGCAGCCGGAATAGGCTACAATGAGCAGTTCTTC. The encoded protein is CASSLAAGIGYNEQFF.

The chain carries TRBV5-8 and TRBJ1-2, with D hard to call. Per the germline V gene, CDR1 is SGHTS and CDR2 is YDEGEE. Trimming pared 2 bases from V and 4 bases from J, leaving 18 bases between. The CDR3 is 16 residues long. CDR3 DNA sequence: TGTGCCAGCAGCTTTAAGGCCCCTAGGGCCTCCTATGGCTACACCTTC. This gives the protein CASSFKAPRASYGYTF.

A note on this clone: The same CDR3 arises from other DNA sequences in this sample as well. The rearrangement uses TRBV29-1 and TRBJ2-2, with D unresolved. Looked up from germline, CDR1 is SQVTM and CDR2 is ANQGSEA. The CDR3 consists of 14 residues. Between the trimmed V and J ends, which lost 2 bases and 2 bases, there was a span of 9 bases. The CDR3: CSVERTANTGELFF. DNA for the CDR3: TGCAGCGTTGAAAGGACGGCAAACACCGGGGAGCTGTTTTTT.

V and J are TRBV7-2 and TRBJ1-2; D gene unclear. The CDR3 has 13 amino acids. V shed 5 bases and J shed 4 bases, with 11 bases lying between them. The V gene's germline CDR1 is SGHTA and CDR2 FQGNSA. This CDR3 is CASSNRAPYGYTF. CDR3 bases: TGTGCCAGCAGCAACCGGGCCCCCTATGGCTACACCTTC. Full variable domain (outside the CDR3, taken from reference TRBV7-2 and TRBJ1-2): GAGVSQSPSNKVTEKGKDVELRCDPISGHTALYWYRQSLGQGLEFLIYFQGNSAPDKSGLPSDRFSAERTGGSVSTLTIQRTQQEDSAVYLCASSNRAPYGYTFGSGTRLTVV.

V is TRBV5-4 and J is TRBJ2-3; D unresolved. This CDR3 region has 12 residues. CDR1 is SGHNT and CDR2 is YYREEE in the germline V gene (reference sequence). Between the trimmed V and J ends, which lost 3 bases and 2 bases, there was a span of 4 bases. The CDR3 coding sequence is TGTGCCAGCAGCTATTACACAGATACGCAGTATTTT. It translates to CASSYYTDTQYF.

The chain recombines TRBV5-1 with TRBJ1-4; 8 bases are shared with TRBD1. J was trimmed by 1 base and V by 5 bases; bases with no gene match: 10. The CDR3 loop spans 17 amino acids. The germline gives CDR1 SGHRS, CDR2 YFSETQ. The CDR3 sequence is CASSPSSGGLTNEKLFF. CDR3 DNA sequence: TGCGCCAGCAGTCCATCTTCAGGGGGCTTAACTAATGAAAAACTGTTTTTT.

CDR3 in amino acids: CASSPFRTGPYEQYF. In DNA form, the CDR3 reads TGTGCCAGCAGCCCCTTTAGGACAGGGCCCTACGAGCAGTACTTC. V gene TRBV11-2 combines with J gene TRBJ2-7, with TRBD1 matching over 8 bases. The CDR3 contains 15 residues. Germline V gene sequence: CDR1 SGHAT, CDR2 FQNNGV. V dropped 5 bases and J dropped 2; count of bases not matched to a gene: 8.

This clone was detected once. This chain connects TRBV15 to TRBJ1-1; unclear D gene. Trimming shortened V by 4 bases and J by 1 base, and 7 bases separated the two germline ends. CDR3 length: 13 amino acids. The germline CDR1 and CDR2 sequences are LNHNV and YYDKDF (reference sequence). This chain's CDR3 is CATSKFWNTEAFF. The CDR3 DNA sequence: TGTGCCACCAGCAAGTTTTGGAACACTGAAGCTTTCTTT.

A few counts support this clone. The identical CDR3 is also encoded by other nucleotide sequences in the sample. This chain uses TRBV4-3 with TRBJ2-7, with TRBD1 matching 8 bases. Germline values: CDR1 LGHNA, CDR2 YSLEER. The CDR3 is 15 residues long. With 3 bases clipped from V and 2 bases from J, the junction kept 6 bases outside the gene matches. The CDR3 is CASSQQRTGTYEQYF. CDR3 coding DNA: TGCGCCAGCAGCCAGCAAAGGACAGGGACCTACGAGCAGTACTTC.

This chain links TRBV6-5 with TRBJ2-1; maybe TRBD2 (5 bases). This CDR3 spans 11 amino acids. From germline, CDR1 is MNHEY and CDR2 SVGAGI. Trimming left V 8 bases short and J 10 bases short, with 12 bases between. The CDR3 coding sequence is TGTGCCAGCTCGCGGGCAGGCGAGCAGTTCTTC. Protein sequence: CASSRAGEQFF.

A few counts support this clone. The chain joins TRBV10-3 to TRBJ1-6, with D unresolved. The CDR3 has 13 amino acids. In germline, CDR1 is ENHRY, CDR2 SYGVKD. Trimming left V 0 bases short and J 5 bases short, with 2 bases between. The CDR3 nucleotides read TGTGCCATCAGTGAGTCGAATAATTCACCCCTCCACTTT. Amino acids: CAISESNNSPLHF.

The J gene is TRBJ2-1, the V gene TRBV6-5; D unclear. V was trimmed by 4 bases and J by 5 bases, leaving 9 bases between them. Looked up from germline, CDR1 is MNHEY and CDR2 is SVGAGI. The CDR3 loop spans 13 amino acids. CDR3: CASSSRPDNEQFF. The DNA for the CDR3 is TGTGCCAGCAGTTCCCGCCCGGACAATGAGCAGTTCTTC.

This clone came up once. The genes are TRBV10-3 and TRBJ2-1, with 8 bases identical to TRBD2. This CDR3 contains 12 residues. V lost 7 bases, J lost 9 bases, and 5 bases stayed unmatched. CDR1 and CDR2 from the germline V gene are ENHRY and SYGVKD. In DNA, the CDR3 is TGTGCCATCACGGGGGGGCCGGGTGAGCAGTTCTTC. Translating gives CAITGGPGEQFF.

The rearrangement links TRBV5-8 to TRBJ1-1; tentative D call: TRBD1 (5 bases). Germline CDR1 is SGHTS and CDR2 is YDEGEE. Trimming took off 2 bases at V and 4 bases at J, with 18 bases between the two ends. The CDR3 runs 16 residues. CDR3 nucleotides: TGTGCCAGCAGCTTAGGCGCAGGGACTGGGAGCACTGAAGCTTTCTTT. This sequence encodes CASSLGAGTGSTEAFF. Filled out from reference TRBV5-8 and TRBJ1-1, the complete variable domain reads EAGVTQSPTHLIKTRGQQATLRCSPISGHTSVYWYQQALGLGLQFLLWYDEGEERNRGNFPPRFSGRQFPNYSSELNVNALELEDSALYLCASSLGAGTGSTEAFFGQGTRLTVV.